This T cell receptor (beta chain) was recovered during a study of T-cell reconstitution after alpha-beta-depleted transplantation in children. Trimming left V 3 bases short and J 1 base short, with 6 bases between. CDR3 size: 13 residues. Unique molecular identifiers were incorporated when the TCRbeta library was constructed. One entry per CDR3 protein, called by TCRdb with MiXCR from the PCR reads. Of about 290,000 distinct CDR3 sequences in the sample, around 10% were seen once. This clonotype was counted ten times or more. The V call is TRBV12-3 or TRBV12-4, the J call TRBJ2-5; no definite D call. The sample in question was PBMCs, obtained before TCRalphabeta/CD19-depleted stem cell transplant. This TCR came from a boy younger than two with acute myeloid leukemia, due to receive a stem cell transplant. The CDR3 sequence: CASSFTFQETQYF. The CDR3 nucleotides are TGTGCCAGCAGTTTTACCTTCCAAGAGACCCAGTACTTC.